These 28 T cell receptor beta chains came from one sample sequenced in a study of tumor and adjacent non-tumor tissue in lung cancer. The library came from three nested PCR rounds adapted from ARM-PCR protocols. MiXCR, applied by TCRdb to the multiplex PCR reads, yields one record per CDR3 protein. This sample has 90,000 to 110,000 distinct CDR3 sequences, with roughly 75% found just once. No cell sorting was done before RNA was extracted from the tissue. The specimen sequenced was lung tumor tissue. The receptors come from a woman aged 55 to 70 with non-small cell lung cancer.

This chain connects TRBV11-3 to TRBJ2-3; 12 positions agree with TRBD1. The CDR3 has 16 residues. Trimming took 6 bases from V and 11 from J; bases not matched to a gene: 15. Germline CDR1 SGHNT, CDR2 YENEEA. For the CDR3, the DNA is TGTGCCAGCAGTCTATCTGGGACAGGGGGCGCGGACATGCAGTATTTT. Protein sequence: CASSLSGTGGADMQYF.

Remarks on this clonotype: One end of the junction does not line up with germline, which may come from a read error. V and J are TRBV6-1 and TRBJ2-7, with 9 bases that match TRBD1. Per the germline V gene, CDR1 is MNHNS and CDR2 is SASEGT. The CDR3 has 15 residues. The CDR3 DNA sequence: TGTGCCAGGAGTGAAGGGGACAGGGTGCACGTCGATCAGTACTTC. Translating gives CARSEGDRVHVDQYF.

Remarks on this clonotype: One junction end does not reproduce the germline sequence, and a read error may be involved. The genes are TRBV29-1 and TRBJ2-5, with TRBD1 matching 7 bases. Germline assignment: CDR1 SQVTM and CDR2 ANQGSEA. This CDR3 region has 15 residues. The CDR3 here is CSVHRGVAGGENQYF. The CDR3 region has the DNA TGCAGCGTTCATAGAGGTGTAGCAGGGGGAGAGAACCAGTACTTC.

The table lists this clonotype with a count of one. The CDR3 carries no conserved terminal phenylalanine or tryptophan, so it likely arises from a read error. The chain couples TRBV20-1 to TRBJ2-1; tentative D call: TRBD1 (5 bases). The CDR3 totals 17 residues. The V gene lost 0 bases and the J gene lost 4 bases, with 19 bases spanning the gap. CDR1 and CDR2 from the germline V gene are DFQATT and SNEGSKA (reference sequence). CDR3 nucleotide sequence: TGCAGTGCTAGAGATGCGTCTAGTGGGAAGGGGTACAATGAGCAGTTCTTA. Encoded protein: CSARDASSGKGYNEQFL.

Many counts were recorded for this clonotype. The CDR3 loop reads CASSLGAEAFF. The DNA of the CDR3 is TGTGCCAGCAGCTTGGGGGCTGAAGCTTTCTTT. The chain has TRBV5-6 and TRBJ1-1; D not certain. Germline V gene lookup returns CDR1 SGHDT and CDR2 YYEEEE. The CDR3 length is 11 residues. V lost 0 bases and J 6 bases, leaving 3 bases between the germline ends.

This clonotype showed up just a few times. The germline gene is not matched at one end of the junction; a read error may be the cause. This sequence joins TRBV6-2 or TRBV6-3 and TRBJ2-7, with a tentative D call TRBD2 (5 bases). The CDR3 consists of 15 residues. Germline V gene lookup returns CDR1 MNHEY and CDR2 SVGEGT. The CDR3 DNA sequence: TGTGCCAGCAGTTACCGGTCAGGATCTAGCTACAAGCAGTACTTC. Protein sequence: CASSYRSGSSYKQYF.

This clonotype was observed at least ten times. The V and J genes are TRBV4-3 and TRBJ2-7; D is ambiguous. With 0 bases removed from V and 0 bases from J, the gap between germline ends came to 9 bases. Per the germline V gene, CDR1 is LGHNA and CDR2 is YSLEER. The CDR3 runs 15 residues. The CDR3: CASSQDQDGSYEQYF. DNA for the CDR3: TGCGCCAGCAGCCAAGATCAGGACGGCTCCTACGAGCAGTACTTC.

This clonotype was observed at least ten times. A much larger clone lies a single base off, so this may be a read error. J is TRBJ1-2 and V is TRBV11-2; unclear D gene. The CDR3 extends over 12 amino acids. CDR1 and CDR2 from the germline V gene are SGHAT and FQNNGV. The DNA of the CDR3 is TGTACCAGCAGCCCTTGGGGAGGGGGCTACACCTTC. This translates into CTSSPWGGGYTF.

Turning to this clonotype: Its ends do not fully match the called genes, so a read error is possible. The chain carries TRBV6-6 and TRBJ1-1; D is uncertain. The CDR3 runs to 13 residues. The V gene's germline CDR1 is MNHNY and CDR2 SVGAGI (reference sequence). The DNA for the CDR3 is TGTGCCACCAGTTACCCGGACGGCACCGAAGCTTTCTTT. It yields the protein CATSYPDGTEAFF.

This clonotype was found once. A read error may account for a junction end that differs from germline. The chain combines TRBV5-4 with TRBJ2-3; 10 bases line up with TRBD1. Germline V CDR1 and CDR2: SGHNT, YYREEE (reference sequence). There are 17 residues in the CDR3. The CDR3 nucleotides are TGTGCCAGCAGCTCGACCCAGGACAGGGGGGTCACAGATATGCAGTATTTT. Its translation: CASSSTQDRGVTDMQYF.

Concerning this clonotype itself: A read error may produce the germline difference seen at one junction end. V and J are TRBV11-3 and TRBJ2-1; no clear D. Germline V lookup: CDR1 SGHNT, CDR2 YENEEA. The CDR3 extends over 15 amino acids. The CDR3 DNA follows: TGTGCCAGCAGCCCCAGATGGCCGGGCTACAATGAGCAATTCTTC. Translation gives CASSPRWPGYNEQFF.

Regarding this clonotype: Mismatch with germline at one junction end may stem from a read error. The chain recombines TRBV12-3 or TRBV12-4 with TRBJ1-6; D uncertain. This CDR3 contains 15 residues. CDR3 sequence: CTSSYESSFNSPLHF. CDR3 DNA sequence: TGTACCAGCAGTTATGAGAGCTCCTTTAATTCACCCCTCCACTTT.

Points on this clonotype: The junction departs from the called germline gene at one end, perhaps through a read error. The CDR3 bases are TGTGCCAGCAGATTGAGACAAACCTACGAGCAGTGCTTC. This encodes CASRLRQTYEQCF. J is TRBJ2-7 and V is TRBV4-2; no clear D gene. The CDR3 runs 13 residues. Germline V gene data show CDR1 as LGHNA and CDR2 as YNFKEQ.

In regard to this clonotype: The CDR3 carries no conserved terminal phenylalanine or tryptophan, so it likely arises from a read error. The chain joins TRBV11-1 to TRBJ2-2; 9 bases fit TRBD1. This CDR3 has 16 residues. Germline lookup yields CDR1 SGHAT and CDR2 FQDESV (reference sequence). V was clipped by 5 bases and J by 1 base; unmatched bases: 5. In nucleotides, the CDR3 is TGTGCCAGCAGCGTCTGGACAGGGGTGAACACCGGGGAGCTGTTTACT. Its protein product is CASSVWTGVNTGELFT.

This clonotype appeared many times. The CDR3, as DNA: TGCAGTGCTAGAGATGCTAGCGGGAACACAGATACGCAGTATTTT. Translated, it gives CSARDASGNTDTQYF. The chain links TRBV20-1 to TRBJ2-3; 9 nucleotides align to TRBD2. V trimming: 0 bases; J trimming: 2 bases; junction bases outside the gene matches: 3. Germline V gene sequence: CDR1 DFQATT, CDR2 SNEGSKA (reference sequence). The CDR3 consists of 15 residues.

As to this clonotype: Germline is not matched at one junction end, which may reflect a read error. The CDR3 spells CTSSSEGPFYGYTF. For the CDR3, the DNA is TGTACCAGCAGCTCAGAGGGCCCGTTCTATGGCTACACCTTC. The chain uses TRBV11-1 and TRBJ1-2; the D is unclear. The germline V gene encodes CDR1 SGHAT and CDR2 FQDESV (reference sequence). This CDR3 has 14 amino acids.

A word on this clonotype: At one end the junction does not follow the germline gene, possibly because of a read error. The chain combines TRBV6-6 with TRBJ1-2, with 11 bases aligning to TRBD1. Germline CDR1 MNHNY, CDR2 SVGAGI (reference sequence). CDR3 length: 14 residues. The CDR3 DNA is TGTGCCAGCAGTTACGGGGGGACAGGGGGAGACAACACTTTC. Its protein is CASSYGGTGGDNTF.

On this clonotype itself: The junction shows a germline mismatch at one end, possibly a read error. The chain has TRBV11-3 and TRBJ2-1, with D tentatively TRBD2 (6 bases). The V gene's germline CDR1 is SGHNT and CDR2 YENEEA. The CDR3 totals 17 residues. CDR3 DNA sequence: TGTGCCAGCAGCTTAAAGTCGACTACCGGGAGCCACAATGAGCAATTCTTC. It encodes CASSLKSTTGSHNEQFF.

Comment on this clonotype: The junction departs from germline at one end; a sequencing error may be responsible. V and J are TRBV29-1 and TRBJ1-1; D remains ambiguous. Germline values: CDR1 SQVTM, CDR2 ANQGSEA. CDR3 length: 10 residues. Here the CDR3 reads CSTGNIEAFF. CDR3 nucleotide sequence: TGCAGTACTGGGAACATTGAAGCTTTCTTT.

As for this clonotype: A read error may be the cause here, since a much bigger clone is one base away. This chain connects TRBV6-5 to TRBJ2-7; maybe TRBD2 (6 bases). Trimming pared 5 bases from V and 7 bases from J, leaving 12 bases between. The CDR3 runs 12 residues. Germline CDR1 MNHEY, CDR2 SVGAGI. This chain's CDR3 is CASSTLAGEQYF. CDR3 DNA sequence: TGTGCCAGCAGTACCCTGGCGGGGGAGCAGTACTTC.

J is TRBJ1-3 and V is TRBV4-2, with D unresolved. V was cut by 4 bases and J by 1 base, with 8 bases left in between. The CDR3 extends over 14 amino acids. From germline, CDR1 is LGHNA and CDR2 YNFKEQ. The chain's CDR3 is CASSRNSSGNTIYF. CDR3 in DNA: TGTGCCAGCAGCCGGAACAGTTCTGGAAACACCATATATTTT.

Turning to this clonotype: A junction end diverges from the germline sequence, so it may reflect a read error. V usage is TRBV4-2 and J usage is TRBJ2-3; D may correspond to TRBD1 or TRBD2 (6 bases each). The CDR3 consists of 13 residues. Germline loops: CDR1 LGHNA, CDR2 YNFKEQ. DNA of the CDR3: TGTGTCAGCAATTCAGGAGGGGGAGATACGCAGTATTTT. Encoded protein: CVSNSGGGDTQYF.

This chain links TRBV6-1 with TRBJ1-1; possibly TRBD1 for D (5 bases). Germline loops: CDR1 MNHNS, CDR2 SASEGT. This CDR3 spans 16 amino acids. CDR3 in DNA: TGTATCAGCCTGCCAGGCGGGGGAAAGATGAACACTGAAGCTTTCTTT. Translating gives CISLPGGGKMNTEAFF.

To note about this clonotype: The junction shows a germline mismatch at one end, possibly a read error. The chain has TRBV6-2 or TRBV6-3 and TRBJ2-3; tentative D call: TRBD1 (5 bases). The CDR3 is made up of 14 amino acids. Looked up from germline, CDR1 is MNHEY and CDR2 is SVGEGT. The CDR3 nucleotides are TGTGCCAGCAAGCGTACAGGTCCTACAGATAAGCAGTATTTT. It specifies CASKRTGPTDKQYF.

The gene calls are TRBV29-1 and TRBJ2-7; 10 nucleotides agree with TRBD1. CDR1 and CDR2 from the germline V gene are SQVTM and ANQGSEA. CDR3 length: 15 amino acids. With 2 bases clipped from V and 0 bases from J, the junction kept 4 bases outside the gene matches. This CDR3 reads CSVEIRQGASYEQYF. CDR3 in DNA: TGCAGCGTTGAAATCCGACAGGGGGCCTCCTACGAGCAGTACTTC.

This chain uses TRBV11-3 with TRBJ2-3; D not certain. V lost 5 bases to trimming and J lost 3 bases, with 21 bases between them. The CDR3 has 17 amino acids. Germline CDR1 is SGHNT and CDR2 is YENEEA. CDR3 DNA sequence: TGTGCCAGCAGCCCCGACTGGACGCGCTCTATTACAGATACGCAGTATTTT. Translated: CASSPDWTRSITDTQYF.

The J gene is TRBJ2-3, the V gene TRBV11-2; the D is unclear. The CDR3 consists of 13 residues. Trimming pared 5 bases from V and 2 bases from J, leaving 8 bases between. Looked up from germline, CDR1 is SGHAT and CDR2 is FQNNGV. CDR3 loop: CASSRYYTDTQYF. In DNA, the CDR3 is TGTGCCAGCAGCCGATACTACACAGATACGCAGTATTTT.

In regard to this clonotype: An end of the junction differs from the germline gene, which may be a read error. The chain uses TRBV11-1 and TRBJ2-6, with 9 bases fitting TRBD2. The CDR3 consists of 15 residues. The germline CDR1 and CDR2 sequences are SGHAT and FQDESV (reference sequence). CDR3 residues: CVSSPFRGGANALTF. The CDR3 DNA reads TGTGTCAGCAGCCCCTTCCGCGGGGGGGCCAACGCCCTGACTTTC.